The 16 T cell receptor beta chains presented below share a single source sample, sequenced in a study of blood T cell repertoires in COVID-19. Assay used: immunoSEQ multiplex PCR; TCRdb lists only in-frame clones, some missing. The data show approximately 260,000 clones, 86% seen once. Sequenced: PBMCs or T cells enriched from blood (not recorded which). All receptors derive from a woman between 40 and 50 years old with acute COVID-19.

The chain has TRBV2 and TRBJ1-4, with TRBD1 as a possible D gene (5 bases). V lost 6 bases to trimming and J lost 6 bases, with 14 bases between them. This CDR3 has 14 amino acids. CDR1 is SNHLY, CDR2 FYNNEI, per germline. The CDR3 nucleotides read TGTGCCAGCAGGCAAGGACAAGGAGATGAAAAACTGTTTTTT. Encoded protein: CASRQGQGDEKLFF.

The chain recombines TRBV24-1 with TRBJ2-5, with TRBD1 matching over 7 bases. V lost 1 base, J lost 11 bases, and 6 bases stayed unmatched. CDR3 length equals 13 residues. CDR1 and CDR2 from the germline V gene are KGHDR and SFDVKD. The CDR3 DNA follows: TGTGCCACCAGTGATTTTCCGGGACAGCGGCAGTACTTC. Translation: CATSDFPGQRQYF.

This clone has only a few counts. The CDR3 sequence is CASSQGRQTRNTIYF. The CDR3 DNA reads as TGTGCCAGCAGCCAAGGCCGACAGACTCGGAACACCATATATTTT. The chain has TRBV3-1 (or the pseudogene TRBV3-2) and TRBJ1-3; TRBD1 might be the D (5 bases). CDR1 and CDR2 (germline): LGHDT, YNNKEL (reference sequence). The CDR3 length is 15 residues. Trimming took off 1 base at V and 7 bases at J, with 14 bases between the two ends.

This chain links TRBV9 with TRBJ2-2; TRBD1 aligns across 9 bases. The germline V gene encodes CDR1 SGDLS and CDR2 YYNGEE. CDR3 length: 16 residues. Trimming removed 4 bases from V and 5 bases from J; junction bases left unmatched: 9. The CDR3 spells CASSSRRDRVTGELFF. In DNA form, the CDR3 reads TGTGCCAGCAGCTCGCGAAGGGACAGGGTAACCGGGGAGCTGTTTTTT.

The chain carries TRBV19 and TRBJ2-3; TRBD2 aligns across 8 bases. V trimming: 1 base; J trimming: 0 bases; junction bases outside the gene matches: 3. The germline CDR1 and CDR2 sequences are LNHDA and SQIVND (reference sequence). The CDR3 contains 16 residues. CDR3: CASSIVASGSTDTQYF. CDR3 DNA sequence: TGTGCCAGTAGTATAGTGGCTAGCGGGAGCACAGATACGCAGTATTTT.

V usage is TRBV18 and J usage is TRBJ2-3; D remains ambiguous. This CDR3 region has 14 residues. Germline V gives CDR1 KGHSH, CDR2 LQKENI. V was shortened by 3 bases and J by 3 bases, with 10 bases between the two germline ends. This CDR3 reads CASSPPEDTDTQYF. DNA of the CDR3: TGTGCCAGCTCACCTCCCGAGGATACAGATACGCAGTATTTT.

The CDR3: CATSRGRGVSTEAFF. The DNA of the CDR3 is TGTGCCACCAGCAGGGGCCGGGGGGTATCGACTGAAGCTTTCTTT. J is TRBJ1-1 and V is TRBV15; tentatively, D is TRBD1 (5 bases). The germline V gene encodes CDR1 LNHNV and CDR2 YYDKDF (reference sequence). This CDR3 is 15 amino acids long. V was shortened by 3 bases and J by 5 bases, with 16 bases between the two germline ends. Filled out from reference TRBV15 and TRBJ1-1, the complete variable domain reads DAMVIQNPRYQVTQFGKPVTLSCSQTLNHNVMYWYQQKSSQAPKLLFHYYDKDFNNEADTPDNFQSRRPNTSFCFLDIRSPGLGDTAMYLCATSRGRGVSTEAFFGQGTRLTVV.

The V gene is TRBV29-1, the J gene TRBJ2-1; no definite D call. This CDR3 has 10 amino acids. Trimming removed 6 bases from V and 9 bases from J, with 9 bases in between. Germline V CDR1 and CDR2: SQVTM, ANQGSEA. This CDR3 is CSVRLGEQFF. CDR3 in DNA: TGCAGCGTCCGACTGGGTGAGCAGTTCTTC.

This clone was observed a single time. The rearrangement uses TRBV19 and TRBJ2-5; possibly TRBD1 for D (6 bases). Germline CDR1 LNHDA, CDR2 SQIVND (reference sequence). V lost 5 bases, J lost 0 bases, and 10 bases lay in between. This CDR3 region has 14 residues. The CDR3 nucleotides are TGTGCCAGTAGTCCAAGGACAGACCAAGAGACCCAGTACTTC. It codes for CASSPRTDQETQYF.

The V gene is TRBV2, the J gene TRBJ2-3, with 8 bases matching TRBD1. This CDR3 is built from 14 residues. Per germline, CDR1 SNHLY and CDR2 FYNNEI. The trim removed 6 bases at V and 2 bases at J, leaving 4 bases unmatched. DNA for the CDR3: TGTGCCAGCAGCCGGGACAGGAACACAGATACGCAGTATTTT. It specifies CASSRDRNTDTQYF. The variable domain in full, with the rest retrieved from reference TRBV2 and TRBJ2-3, is EPEVTQTPSHQVTQMGQEVILRCVPISNHLYFYWYRQILGQKVEFLVSFYNNEISEKSEIFDDQFSVERPDGSNFTLKIRSTKLEDSAMYFCASSRDRNTDTQYFGPGTRLTVL.

V usage is TRBV11-3 and J usage is TRBJ1-4; 8 bases are a match to TRBD1. V was pared by 5 bases and J by 8 bases, with 10 bases of the junction left unmatched. There are 15 residues in the CDR3. The germline gives CDR1 SGHNT, CDR2 YENEEA. CDR3 residues: CASSQRTGTMEKLFF. The CDR3 DNA is TGTGCCAGCAGCCAAAGGACAGGGACGATGGAAAAACTGTTTTTT.

This clone has a single count. The chain joins TRBV5-4 to TRBJ2-7; perhaps TRBD1 as D (5 bases). There are 14 residues in the CDR3. The germline gives CDR1 SGHNT, CDR2 YYREEE (reference sequence). V was pared by 4 bases and J by 6 bases, with 17 bases between. The CDR3 here is CASSPRVNDGEQYF. In nucleotides, the CDR3 is TGTGCCAGCAGCCCCAGGGTAAATGATGGCGAGCAGTACTTC.

CDR3 in DNA: TGTGCCACCGGCACGGGACTAGCGGGAGAACGGCACGAGCAGTACTTC. Translating it yields CATGTGLAGERHEQYF. The chain is built from TRBV15 and TRBJ2-7; 14 positions agree with TRBD2. Germline V gene sequence: CDR1 LNHNV, CDR2 YYDKDF (reference sequence). Trimming cost V 8 bases and J 5 bases; bases outside gene matches: 11. This CDR3 is built from 16 residues.

The rearrangement links TRBV24-1 to TRBJ2-5; 13 positions agree with TRBD2. V shed 5 bases and J 3 bases; nucleotides not matched to a gene: 5. Germline V lookup: CDR1 KGHDR, CDR2 SFDVKD. There are 16 residues in the CDR3. In nucleotides, the CDR3 is TGTGCCACCAGTGCCACTAGCGGGAGGGCCGAAGAGACCCAGTACTTC. As protein: CATSATSGRAEETQYF.

This CDR3 reads CASSIGGRPYNEQFF. CDR3 in DNA: TGTGCCAGTAGTATAGGCGGGAGGCCCTACAATGAGCAGTTCTTC. The V gene is TRBV19, the J gene TRBJ2-1; TRBD2 matches 8 bases. The CDR3 is made up of 15 amino acids. Losses at the gene ends were 1 base for V and 2 bases for J; bases not matched to a gene: 1. Germline values: CDR1 LNHDA, CDR2 SQIVND (reference sequence).

This chain joins TRBV18 and TRBJ2-1, with TRBD1 identical over 10 bases. Germline assignment: CDR1 KGHSH and CDR2 LQKENI. V shed 3 bases, J shed 8 bases, and the junction held 10 bases outside the gene matches. The CDR3 totals 16 residues. The CDR3 loop is CASSPTRDRGLDEQFF. DNA of the CDR3: TGTGCCAGCTCACCTACCCGGGACAGGGGCCTGGATGAGCAGTTCTTC.